This T cell receptor beta chain was recovered during a study of CD8+ T cells in alopecia areata (dated by TCRdb to 2017 to 2018). With respect to the entire study: Treated patients were enrolled in an open-label pilot trial of oral tofacitinib at 5 to 10 mg twice daily for moderate-to-severe alopecia areata. RNA was extracted with the PAXgene miRNA kit for fixed scalp, the miRNeasy kit for PBMCs, and the RNeasy kit for mouse skin. Tofacitinib was administered for 6 to 18 months, and 6 months of follow-up off drug were then conducted to assess delayed response and recurrence. In humans, TCRbeta sequencing was performed on scalp tissue and on sorted CD4+ and CD8+ peripheral blood T cells from healthy controls and from patients with patchy or totalis/universalis alopecia areata. In both human patients and the C3H/HeJ mouse model, the study applied high-throughput TCRbeta sequencing to look at T cell clonal expansion in alopecia areata. immunoSEQ multiplex PCR using 35 Vbeta forward primers and 13 Jbeta reverse primers was used to amplify TCRbeta CDR3 regions. Tofacitinib-treated patients had biopsies at baseline and at 4 and 24 weeks of treatment, with a later scalp biopsy in several patients. For the treated patients, the SALT score, which quantifies what percentage of scalp surface area is affected, served as the measure of disease severity. Clonality in the scalp was compared among normal scalp (n=4), patchy alopecia areata scalp (n=8), and alopecia totalis/universalis scalp (n=8). Study-level results and caveats: Tofacitinib significantly decreased scalp clonality and the number of expanded CD8+ clones among the top 100 scalp clones. Compared with mice, TCR sequences shared between patients were less clear, possibly partly because of HLA diversity across the patient population. Higher clonality and more expanded CD8+ clones were observed in lesional scalp than in normal scalp, particularly in alopecia totalis/universalis, a finding suggestive of antigenic drive. Because the treated cohort was small and had only one nonresponder, larger studies are needed to examine links between baseline CD8+ expansion and response. Many expanded lesional clones were found to persist in scalp and blood during tofacitinib treatment, and relapse after treatment cessation may be partly explained by this persistence. Resident alphabeta T cells in normal human skin are also sequenced, complicating scalp TCR repertoire analysis, unlike mouse skin dominated by gammadelta T cells.

The library was generated by the immunoSEQ multiplex PCR assay. To provide template for TCR sequencing, every sample had RNA extracted and reverse transcribed into cDNA. SuperScript III was used to make first-strand cDNA, primed with a 2:1 mix of oligo-dT and random hexamers. A synthetic immune receptor repertoire was used to gauge amplification bias, and whatever bias remained was removed computationally. On the study's bioinformatics: Raw reads were preprocessed to remove errors, and CDR3 was defined by IMGT conventions from the conserved cysteine to phenylalanine. Clonality was computed as 1 minus the Shannon entropy, with the entropy normalized by log2 of the number of productive unique TCRs. Whether each scalp clone was CD4 or CD8 was inferred by checking scalp TCRbeta sequences against the CD4 and CD8 repertoires from sorted blood. In its TCRdb copy, this immuneACCESS table keeps in-frame sequences only and misses some clones. Where compared with another copy, unresolved V genes explain less than half of these, and the others have no known cause. V, J and clone size are those of that table, while D and trimming were read from the DNA. A total of approximately 280,000 clones appear in this sample, more than 45% of them only once. Together, the top ten hold under 2% of the sample.

A note on this clone: The antigen it recognizes is unknown. Per-base quality was not reported, and no clone a single base away is much larger than it.

This specimen's time point label, per the study, means: around 24 weeks on oral tofacitinib. In the paper's terms, the treatment or condition label means: oral pan-JAK inhibitor, 5-10 mg twice daily. Lesional scalp punch biopsies and peripheral blood were obtained from alopecia areata patients. PBMCs were separated by density centrifugation and stained for CD3, CD4 and CD8, after which CD4+ and CD8+ T cells were sorted on a FACSAria. Sequencing used CD4+ T cells sorted from blood, obtained at week 24, from a patient treated with tofacitinib. The clonotype originates from a human donor with alopecia areata.

The DNA reads TGCAGCGTTCTGGGACAGGGGAGTGCCGGGGAGCTGTTTTTT. It is translated as CSVLGQGSAGELFF. Here the chain combines TRBV29-1 and TRBJ2-2; 10 central bases correspond to TRBD1. From V the trimming removes 5 bases and from J it removes 6 bases, while the gene matches leave 6 bases of the junction unaccounted for. The germline V gene yields SQVTM for CDR1 and ANQGSEA for CDR2. The CDR3 measures 14 amino acids from cysteine to phenylalanine. Only CDR3 DNA remains: 42 bases, in frame from the first base.